This section outlines one TCR beta chain sequence together with its context. Its specific antigen is unknown. Base-call qualities are not available, and no considerably larger clone is one nucleotide away. V loses 0 bases of germline sequence and J loses 8 bases, and the interval between the two ends is 12 bases. CDR1 is given as SGHRS and CDR2 as YFSETQ, both from the germline V gene. From its cysteine to its phenylalanine, the CDR3 spans 14 amino acids. Only the CDR3 part of the read is kept: 42 bases, read in frame from the first base. This sample was included in a study of blood T cell repertoires in COVID-19 (dated by TCRdb to 2018 to 2020). Some background on the complete study: The collaborator samples originated in the United States, Italy and Spain and spanned the acute and convalescent phases of COVID-19. The material from the prospective study consisted of cDNA or gDNA derived from T cells, B-cell-depleted T cells, or PBMCs. The dataset comprised deeply sampled blood TCRbeta repertoires from subjects exposed to, actively infected with, or recovered from COVID-19. The repertoires were made available in a free public database intended to serve as a resource for research on the immune response to SARS-CoV-2. The samples were drawn from two sources: the first 160 participants of the ongoing ImmuneRACE study, and 1,200 or so subjects contributed by 6 global collaborators. A de-identified subject ID, COVID-19 status, age in years and sex were almost always included in the sample metadata. Where HLA class I and class II types were available, the types were taken from metadata supplied by the sample provider, not from assay-based typing. Points the paper makes about the study in general: How much clinical and demographic metadata was included differed by source and by participant, and the metadata was provided uncurated.

Each collaborating institution followed its own protocols to collect whole blood in K2EDTA tubes. Collaborator samples were shipped for TCRbeta analysis as frozen whole blood, isolated PBMCs, or DNA extracted from either sample type. TCRbeta CDR3 regions were amplified from genomic DNA using the immunoSEQ Assay, a bias-controlled multiplex PCR. The paper's processing steps were these. Nucleated cell counts per sample were estimated from amplification of reference gene primers within the assay. To quantify the absolute abundance of each unique TCRbeta CDR3 rearrangement, sequence reads were collapsed and filtered. For each sample, productive Simpson clonality was calculated by taking the square root of Simpson's diversity index across productive rearrangements. Sourced from immuneACCESS, this table was stored by TCRdb with only in-frame sequences that have V and J called. A share of the clones is absent; for the studies checked, an unresolved V gene accounts for under half, and the remainder has no known explanation. The DNA was the basis for D and trimming; V, J and clone size are from that table. In this sample the table shows around 170,000 clones, about 82% of which occur a single time. The top ten clonotypes cover about 6.8% of the sample.

The TCR sequence derives from a man between 65 and 85 years old with active or convalescent COVID-19. Material: peripheral blood. The rearranged chain carries TRBV5-1 and TRBJ2-1; 5 matching bases give a weak D call of TRBD2. The CDR3 reads as follows: CASSLVGEADEQFF. The DNA sequence is given as TGCGCCAGCAGCTTGGTGGGAGAGGCGGATGAGCAGTTCTTC.